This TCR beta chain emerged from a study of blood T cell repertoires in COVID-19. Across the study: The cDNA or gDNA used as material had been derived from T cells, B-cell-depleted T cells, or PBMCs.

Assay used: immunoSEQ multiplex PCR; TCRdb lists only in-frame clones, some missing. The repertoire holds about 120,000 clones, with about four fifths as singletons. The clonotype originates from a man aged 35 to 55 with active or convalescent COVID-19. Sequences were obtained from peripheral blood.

CDR3 sequence (DNA): TGTGCCAGCAGCGCCGGGACAGGGAAAGGCAATGAGCAGTTCTTC. This gives the protein CASSAGTGKGNEQFF. The chain has TRBV9 and TRBJ2-1, with TRBD1 identical over 9 bases. In germline, CDR1 is SGDLS, CDR2 YYNGEE. The CDR3 is 15 residues long. V lost 3 bases to trimming and J lost 6 bases; unmatched junction nucleotides: 7.